This T cell receptor (beta chain) was profiled in a study of blood T cell repertoires in COVID-19. Study overall: T cells, B-cell-depleted T cells, or PBMCs provided the cDNA or gDNA that served as material.

In terms of age and location, participants ranged from roughly 18 to 89 years and lived in around 22 US areas. Assignments of participants to cohorts depended upon their own reported clinical history. Clones were sequenced by immunoSEQ multiplex PCR, and TCRdb holds only the in-frame ones, with some missing. The sample yields about 400,000 clones, 88% seen once. The germline gives CDR1 SEHNR, CDR2 FQNEAQ (reference sequence). The CDR3 has 12 residues. J gave up 4 bases and V 3 bases, and 0 bases lay outside the gene matches. A single count supports this clone. The sample carries other DNA sequences with the same CDR3.

Sequenced: PBMCs or T cells enriched from blood (not recorded which). The chain carries TRBV7-9 and TRBJ2-7, with 7 bases aligning to TRBD2. The clonotype originates from a woman in her thirties or forties with acute COVID-19. DNA for the CDR3: TGTGCCAGCAGCTTGCGGGGGTACGAGCAGTACTTC. The encoded protein is CASSLRGYEQYF. Based on the CDR3 plus reference TRBV7-9 and TRBJ2-7, the full variable domain is DTGVSQNPRHKITKRGQNVTFRCDPISEHNRLYWYRQTLGQGPEFLTYFQNEAQLEKSRLLSDRFSAERPKGSFSTLEIQRTEQGDSAMYLCASSLRGYEQYFGPGTRLTVT.